Each of the 30 T cell receptor beta chains below was sequenced from the same sample in a study of blood T cells in healthy people across ages (dated by TCRdb to between 2015 and 2017). Library preparation employed 5' RACE. The sequencer was an Illumina HiSeq 2500. A second PCR of about 7 to 12 cycles was performed with a sample-barcoded 5' primer and a J-beta primer mix. TCRdb reworked the public reads: Q25 trimming with fastp, MiXCR clone assembly, productive beta chains retained. Every CDR3 protein is listed once, alongside the most common genes and DNA of its rows. This sample has more than 650,000 distinct CDR3 sequences in its table, and about 20% of those were observed once. The top ten hold less than 25% of the sample. Sequencing was done on a sample of blood. Receptors were obtained from a man between 65 and 85 years old in good health.

This clonotype was recorded once. The gene calls are TRBV4-3 and TRBJ2-6; TRBD1 matches at 8 bases. V was clipped by 3 bases and J by 0 bases; unmatched bases: 4. The CDR3 consists of 17 residues. Per the germline V gene, CDR1 is LGHNA and CDR2 is YSLEER. The CDR3 region has the DNA TGCGCCAGCAGCCAGAATGGACAGGGCTCTGGGGCCAACGTCCTGACTTTC. Translated: CASSQNGQGSGANVLTF.

The chain combines TRBV9 with TRBJ2-6; D is perhaps TRBD1 (5 bases). Germline CDR1 reads SGDLS; CDR2 reads YYNGEE. With 0 bases removed from V and 2 bases from J, the gap between germline ends came to 9 bases. CDR3 length: 16 residues. Here the CDR3 reads CASSVGWGPGANVLTF. The CDR3 nucleotides read TGTGCCAGCAGCGTAGGTTGGGGCCCTGGGGCCAACGTCCTGACTTTC.

The chain uses TRBV5-1 and TRBJ2-5; maybe TRBD1 (6 bases). Germline V gene data show CDR1 as SGHRS and CDR2 as YFSETQ. CDR3 length: 15 amino acids. Deletions cut 4 bases from V and 2 bases from J, with 15 bases between. This chain's CDR3 is CASSDWTAAQETQYF. For the CDR3, the DNA is TGCGCCAGCAGCGACTGGACAGCCGCTCAAGAGACCCAGTACTTC.

Only a few counts were recorded for this clonotype. V and J are TRBV12-3 or TRBV12-4 and TRBJ1-2; D is uncertain. The length of the CDR3 is 18 residues. V was clipped by 3 bases and J by 4 bases, with 24 bases between them. The CDR3 is CASSLVPGKIVLGYGYTF. As DNA, the CDR3 is TGTGCCAGCAGTTTGGTTCCGGGAAAGATCGTTCTTGGCTATGGCTACACCTTC.

At least ten counts were recorded for this clonotype. The chain employs TRBV2 and TRBJ2-5; 9 nucleotides match TRBD1. CDR1 is SNHLY and CDR2 is FYNNEI in the germline V gene. This CDR3 is built from 15 residues. V lost 4 bases and J lost 5; bases outside the gene matches: 8. CDR3 sequence reads: CASSARQGVGETQYF. The CDR3 region has the DNA TGTGCCAGCAGTGCTAGACAGGGGGTTGGCGAGACCCAGTACTTC.

This clonotype turned up a few times. The V gene is TRBV28, the J gene TRBJ1-5; D is unclear. CDR1 is MDHEN and CDR2 is SYDVKM in the germline V gene. The CDR3 contains 13 residues. CDR3 DNA: TGTGCATGCGGAGGGCATAGCAATCAGCCCCAGCATTTT. Protein sequence: CACGGHSNQPQHF.

This chain connects TRBV11-2 to TRBJ2-3; TRBD2 agrees at 11 bases. CDR1 and CDR2 (germline): SGHAT, FQNNGV. This CDR3 is 17 amino acids long. Unmatched junction bases numbered 15, after V lost 7 bases and J lost 6 bases. CDR3 sequence: CASTQSGTSGVSDTQYF. The CDR3 DNA reads TGTGCCAGCACCCAATCCGGGACTAGCGGAGTCTCGGATACGCAGTATTTT.

The rearrangement links TRBV20-1 to TRBJ2-3, with TRBD1 matching over 7 bases. The germline V gene has CDR1 DFQATT and CDR2 SNEGSKA (reference sequence). There are 13 residues in the CDR3. J lost 2 bases, V lost 7 bases, and 6 bases had no gene match. In nucleotides, the CDR3 is TGCAGTGTTATGACAGGGCCCACAGATACGCAGTATTTT. It codes for CSVMTGPTDTQYF.

The chain is built from TRBV7-9 and TRBJ2-2; D may be TRBD1 (6 bases). This CDR3 has 16 residues. Looked up from germline, CDR1 is SEHNR and CDR2 is FQNEAQ (reference sequence). Deletions cut 0 bases from V and 0 bases from J, with 8 bases between. Here the CDR3 reads CASSLAKGANTGELFF. CDR3 nucleotide sequence: TGTGCCAGCAGCTTAGCAAAGGGGGCGAACACCGGGGAGCTGTTTTTT. Drawing the rest from reference TRBV7-9 and TRBJ2-2, the complete variable domain is DTGVSQNPRHKITKRGQNVTFRCDPISEHNRLYWYRQTLGQGPEFLTYFQNEAQLEKSRLLSDRFSAERPKGSFSTLEIQRTEQGDSAMYLCASSLAKGANTGELFFGEGSRLTVL.

V usage is TRBV7-2 and J usage is TRBJ2-3, with D unresolved. V lost 7 bases and J 4 bases, leaving 6 bases between the germline ends. Germline V gives CDR1 SGHTA, CDR2 FQGNSA. The CDR3 consists of 11 residues. CDR3 sequence (DNA): TGTGCCAGCACCTACTCAGATACGCAGTATTTT. This codes for CASTYSDTQYF.

The rearrangement joins TRBV29-1 to TRBJ2-7; D could derive from TRBD1 or TRBD2 (5 bases each). From germline, CDR1 is SQVTM and CDR2 ANQGSEA. V dropped 6 bases and J dropped 5 bases, with 11 bases sitting between them. This CDR3 is built from 11 residues. For the CDR3, the DNA is TGCAGCGTCCGGGACGACCACGAGCAGTACTTC. It encodes CSVRDDHEQYF.

Only a few counts were recorded for this clonotype. The V and J genes are TRBV7-3 and TRBJ2-2, with 7 positions matching TRBD1. Germline CDR1 SGHTA, CDR2 FQGTGA. The CDR3 spans 13 residues. V gave up 5 bases and J gave up 8 bases; unmatched junction bases: 5. The CDR3 region is CASSPTGSGELFF. CDR3 DNA sequence: TGTGCCAGCAGCCCGACAGGGTCGGGGGAGCTGTTTTTT.

The CDR3 spells CASSLGFFAERYFSGYNEQFF. CDR3 bases: TGCGCCAGCAGCTTGGGTTTCTTTGCGGAGCGGTATTTCTCAGGATACAATGAGCAGTTCTTC. V is TRBV5-1 and J is TRBJ2-1, with D possibly being TRBD2 (5 bases). CDR3 length equals 21 residues. V dropped 0 bases and J dropped 4 bases, with 29 bases sitting between them. Germline CDR1 reads SGHRS; CDR2 reads YFSETQ.

A few counts support this clonotype. The gene calls are TRBV3-1 and TRBJ2-1; D unresolved. The CDR3 has 14 residues. Trimming stripped 1 base from V and 6 bases from J, with 10 bases between. CDR1 is LGHDT, CDR2 YNNKEL, per germline (reference sequence). CDR3 protein: CASSQGRGVNEQFF. CDR3 nucleotide sequence: TGTGCCAGCAGCCAAGGACGTGGGGTCAATGAGCAGTTCTTC.

This clonotype was seen a handful of times. J is TRBJ1-1 and V is TRBV10-3; D gene ambiguous. The CDR3 length is 14 residues. Trimming removed 0 bases from V and 4 bases from J, with 9 bases in between. Per the germline V gene, CDR1 is ENHRY and CDR2 is SYGVKD. The CDR3 here is CAISESFGSTEAFF. For the CDR3, the DNA is TGTGCCATCAGTGAGTCTTTTGGTAGCACTGAAGCTTTCTTT.

The chain carries TRBV7-6 and TRBJ2-7; 9 bases align to TRBD2. The germline gives CDR1 SGHVS, CDR2 FNYEAQ. There are 15 residues in the CDR3. V shed 1 base and J 4 bases; nucleotides not matched to a gene: 5. CDR3 DNA: TGTGCCAGCAGCTTAGTGGATAGCGGGAGATACGAGCAGTACGTC. This gives the protein CASSLVDSGRYEQYV.

In this sample, this clonotype turned up many times. CDR3 DNA sequence: TGTGCCAGCAGCTTAAAAAGCGGGGAATGGGAGACCCAGTACTTC. Amino acids: CASSLKSGEWETQYF. The rearrangement joins TRBV7-2 to TRBJ2-5; TRBD2 matches at 7 bases. The ends lost 2 bases at V and 5 bases at J; junction bases unmatched: 8. Germline CDR1 and CDR2: SGHTA and FQGNSA. This CDR3 has 15 amino acids. The full variable domain, its missing parts supplied by reference TRBV7-2 and TRBJ2-5, is GAGVSQSPSNKVTEKGKDVELRCDPISGHTALYWYRQSLGQGLEFLIYFQGNSAPDKSGLPSDRFSAERTGGSVSTLTIQRTQQEDSAVYLCASSLKSGEWETQYFGPGTRLLVL.

V is TRBV12-3 or TRBV12-4 and J is TRBJ2-2, with 11 bases aligning to TRBD1. The CDR3 is 15 residues long. Losses at the gene ends were 8 bases for V and 7 bases for J; bases not matched to a gene: 9. The chain's CDR3 is CASSPRTGGNGELFF. CDR3 nucleotides: TGTGCCAGCTCCCCCCGGACAGGGGGCAACGGGGAGCTGTTTTTT.

This clonotype was found a few times. The CDR3 DNA is TGTGCCAGCACCAGCCGAGGGGGCGTCGGGGAGCTGTTTTTT. Translation: CASTSRGGVGELFF. This sequence joins TRBV3-1 and TRBJ2-2, with 7 nucleotides matching TRBD1. Germline V CDR1 and CDR2: LGHDT, YNNKEL (reference sequence). The CDR3 consists of 14 residues. The J segment lost 7 bases and the V segment lost 7 bases, leaving 9 bases of the junction unmatched. Full variable domain (remainder filled in from reference TRBV3-1 and TRBJ2-2): DTAVSQTPKYLVTQMGNDKSIKCEQNLGHDTMYWYKQDSKKFLKIMFSYNNKELIINETVPNRFSPKSPDKAHLNLHINSLELGDSAVYFCASTSRGGVGELFFGEGSRLTVL.

The chain uses TRBV5-5 and TRBJ2-5; 10 bases agree with TRBD2. The DNA matches TRBJ2-1 better at its end, which makes the J call doubtful. Looked up from germline, CDR1 is SGHKS and CDR2 is YYEKEE (reference sequence). This CDR3 contains 15 residues. CDR3 sequence (DNA): TGTGCCAGCAGCTTGTGGGTAGCGGGAGGAGATGAGCAGTTCTTC. This gives the protein CASSLWVAGGDEQFF.

The V gene is TRBV19, the J gene TRBJ2-7; TRBD2 is a possible D gene (6 bases). The CDR3 totals 13 residues. V was cut by 5 bases and J by 3 bases, with 11 bases left in between. Germline V CDR1 and CDR2: LNHDA, SQIVND (reference sequence). CDR3 DNA sequence: TGTGCCAGTAGTTTCGGGAGCAACTACGAGCAGTACTTC. Its protein product is CASSFGSNYEQYF.

V and J are TRBV6-5 and TRBJ2-1; tentatively, D is TRBD1 (6 bases). The J call may be incorrect, as the DNA end agrees better with TRBJ2-7. The CDR3 covers 13 residues. Germline lookup yields CDR1 MNHEY and CDR2 SVGAGI. The CDR3 loop is CASGRGTPSEQYF. In DNA, the CDR3 is TGTGCCAGCGGGAGAGGGACACCCAGCGAGCAGTACTTC.

V is TRBV7-2 and J is TRBJ1-4; possible D gene TRBD1, 6 bases. This CDR3 region has 15 residues. The V end lost 1 base, the J end lost 4 bases, and 10 bases lay between the germline ends. Germline V gives CDR1 SGHTA, CDR2 FQGNSA. CDR3 protein: CASSLERGYNEKLFF. CDR3 sequence (DNA): TGTGCCAGCAGCTTAGAGAGGGGGTATAATGAAAAACTGTTTTTT. Variable domain in full (rest from reference TRBV7-2 and TRBJ1-4): GAGVSQSPSNKVTEKGKDVELRCDPISGHTALYWYRQSLGQGLEFLIYFQGNSAPDKSGLPSDRFSAERTGGSVSTLTIQRTQQEDSAVYLCASSLERGYNEKLFFGSGTQLSVL.

The CDR3 protein is CASQRANTGELFF. The CDR3 bases are TGTGCCAGCCAGCGGGCGAACACCGGGGAGCTGTTTTTT. This chain links TRBV28 with TRBJ2-2, with D possibly matching TRBD2 (6 bases). The CDR3 runs to 13 residues. Trimming shortened V by 8 bases and J by 0 bases, and 7 bases separated the two germline ends. CDR1 MDHEN and CDR2 SYDVKM come from the germline V gene.

This clonotype was observed many times. The chain employs TRBV30 and TRBJ1-2; 8 positions agree with TRBD1. The CDR3 loop spans 14 amino acids. CDR1 is GTSNPN and CDR2 is SVGIG in the germline V gene (reference sequence). V lost 4 bases, J lost 6 bases, and 10 bases stayed unmatched. In DNA, the CDR3 is TGTGCCTGGATCCAGGACAGGGAGGTTGATGGCTACACCTTC. Protein product: CAWIQDREVDGYTF.

The genes are TRBV6-6 and TRBJ2-5; tentatively, D is TRBD1 (6 bases). The V and J ends lost 7 bases and 1 base respectively, with 13 bases between them. This CDR3 is built from 14 residues. Germline values: CDR1 MNHNY, CDR2 SVGAGI (reference sequence). The CDR3 sequence: CASKKTGIQETQYF. DNA for the CDR3: TGTGCCAGCAAAAAGACAGGAATCCAAGAGACCCAGTACTTC.

This clonotype was picked up a small number of times. This chain links TRBV28 with TRBJ2-1; 9 positions match TRBD2. The CDR3 has 22 residues. Germline loops: CDR1 MDHEN, CDR2 SYDVKM. Losses at the gene ends were 1 base for V and 3 bases for J; bases not matched to a gene: 22. Here the CDR3 DNA reads TGTGCCAGCAGTTTATCATTCCCCGTTATGGGCCTGTTAGCGGGGGACTACAATGAGCAGTTCTTC. This sequence encodes CASSLSFPVMGLLAGDYNEQFF.

This clonotype was recorded a few times. The V call is TRBV12-3 or TRBV12-4, the J call TRBJ2-1, with 10 bases aligning to TRBD2. The J segment lost 4 bases and the V segment lost 7 bases, leaving 7 bases of the junction unmatched. This CDR3 comprises 15 residues. CDR3 in amino acids: CASTLGTSAYNEQFF. DNA of the CDR3: TGTGCCAGCACCTTGGGGACTAGCGCTTACAATGAGCAGTTCTTC.

Regarding this clonotype: A much more abundant neighbour one base away suggests this may be a read error. The CDR3 does not close with the conserved phenylalanine or tryptophan, likely indicating a read error. The chain links TRBV7-9 to TRBJ1-2, with D tentatively TRBD1 (6 bases). The CDR3 spans 13 residues. Germline assignment: CDR1 SEHNR and CDR2 FQNEAQ (reference sequence). V was shortened by 6 bases and J by 1 base, with 9 bases between the two germline ends. The CDR3 DNA sequence: TGTGCCAGCAGACGACAGGATAACTATGGCTACACCGTC. It specifies CASRRQDNYGYTV.

As regards this clonotype: Because the CDR3 is missing its conserved closing phenylalanine or tryptophan, this is likely a read error. This rearrangement joins TRBV20-1 to TRBJ1-2; 7 bases fit TRBD1. The CDR3 has 14 amino acids. Per germline, CDR1 DFQATT and CDR2 SNEGSKA (reference sequence). V was pared by 0 bases and J by 4 bases, with 5 bases of the junction left unmatched. In DNA form, the CDR3 reads TGCAGTGCTAGAGAACAGGGGCTTGGCTATGGCTACACCTTA. As protein: CSAREQGLGYGYTL.